At least ten counts were recorded for the clone carrying this T cell receptor beta chain. Its antigen is as yet unknown. The sample belongs to a study of T cells after yellow fever vaccination. Background on the study: Preparing low-cell-number fractions relied on SMART-Seq v4 Ultra Low Input.

The study's findings and limits: Abundant bulk-derived clonotypes could contaminate FACS-sorted repertoires.

V shed 5 bases and J 2 bases; nucleotides not matched to a gene: 17. CDR3 length equals 18 residues. In germline, CDR1 is SGHVS, CDR2 FNYEAQ. Universal primer sites and UMIs were introduced during 5'RACE template-switching synthesis of TCR cDNA. TCRdb processed the 5' RACE reads anew with MiXCR; each CDR3 protein has one entry. In the table there are some 350,000 distinct CDR3 sequences, about 4% of which are singletons. This receptor was obtained from a man between 18 and 29 years old who received the YFV17D yellow fever vaccine. The V gene is TRBV7-6, the J gene TRBJ1-2, with 7 bases aligning to TRBD1. The sample in question was PBMCs, obtained 5 days after the yellow fever booster vaccination. In nucleotides, the CDR3 is TGTGCCAGCAGCCCGTGGACAGGACCGGACCCCGGGAACTATGGCTACACCTTC. It yields the protein CASSPWTGPDPGNYGYTF. Looking up the rest from reference TRBV7-6 and TRBJ1-2 gives the full variable domain: GAGVSQSPRYKVTKRGQDVALRCDPISGHVSLYWYRQALGQGPEFLTYFNYEAQQDKSGLPNDRFSAERPEGSISTLTIQRTEQRDSAMYRCASSPWTGPDPGNYGYTFGSGTRLTVV.